This T cell receptor (beta chain) was obtained from a study of blood T cell repertoires in COVID-19. CDR3 length: 13 residues. Germline V gene data show CDR1 as MNHEY and CDR2 as SMNVEV (reference sequence). The V segment lost 5 bases and the J segment 3 bases; nucleotides outside the gene matches: 4. In its sample, this clone was seen many times. The sample carries other DNA sequences with the same CDR3. Per the authors' pipeline: The authors estimated nucleated cell counts from reference gene primer amplification. Sequenced by immunoSEQ multiplex PCR; TCRdb stores in-frame clones only, minus some. V, J and clone size are those of that table, while D and trimming were read from the DNA. The data show about 220,000 clones, with around 85% seen just once and around 5.1% held by the top ten.

The rearrangement joins TRBV27 to TRBJ2-7; TRBD2 matches at 7 bases. This sequence was found in a human donor in a cohort sampled during active COVID-19. The sequencing input was peripheral blood. The DNA for the CDR3 is TGTGCCAGCAGTCCCCGGGACTACTACGAGCAGTACTTC. Protein: CASSPRDYYEQYF.